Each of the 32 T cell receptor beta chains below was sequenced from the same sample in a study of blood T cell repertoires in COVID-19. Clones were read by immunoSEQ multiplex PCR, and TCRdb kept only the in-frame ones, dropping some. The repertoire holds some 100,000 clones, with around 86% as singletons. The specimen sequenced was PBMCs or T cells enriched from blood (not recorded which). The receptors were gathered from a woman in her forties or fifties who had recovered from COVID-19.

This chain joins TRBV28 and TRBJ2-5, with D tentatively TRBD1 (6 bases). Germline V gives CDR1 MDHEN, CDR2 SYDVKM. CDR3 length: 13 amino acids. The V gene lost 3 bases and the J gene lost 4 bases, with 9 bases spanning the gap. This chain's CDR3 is CASSFLGGETQYF. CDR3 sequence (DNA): TGTGCCAGCAGTTTTCTAGGGGGAGAGACCCAGTACTTC.

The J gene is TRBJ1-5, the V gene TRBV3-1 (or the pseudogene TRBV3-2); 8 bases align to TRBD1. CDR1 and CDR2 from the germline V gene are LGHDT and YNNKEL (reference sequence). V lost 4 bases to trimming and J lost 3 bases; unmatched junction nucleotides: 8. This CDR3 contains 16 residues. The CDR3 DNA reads TGTGCCAGCAGCCGCAGGGGGCCCAACGCCAATCAGCCCCAGCATTTT. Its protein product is CASSRRGPNANQPQHF.

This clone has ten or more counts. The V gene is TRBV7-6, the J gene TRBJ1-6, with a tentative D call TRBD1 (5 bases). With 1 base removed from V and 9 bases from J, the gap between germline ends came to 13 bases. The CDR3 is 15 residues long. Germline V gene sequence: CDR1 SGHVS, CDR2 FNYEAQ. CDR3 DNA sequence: TGTGCCAGCAGCTTAGTTGGAGGGGCGAGTTCACCCCTCCACTTT. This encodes CASSLVGGASSPLHF.

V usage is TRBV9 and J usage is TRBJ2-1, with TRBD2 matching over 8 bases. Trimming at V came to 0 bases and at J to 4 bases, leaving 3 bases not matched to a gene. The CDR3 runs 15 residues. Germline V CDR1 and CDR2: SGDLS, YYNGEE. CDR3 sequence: CASSVGGLAYNEQFF. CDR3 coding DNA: TGTGCCAGCAGCGTAGGAGGACTAGCTTACAATGAGCAGTTCTTC.

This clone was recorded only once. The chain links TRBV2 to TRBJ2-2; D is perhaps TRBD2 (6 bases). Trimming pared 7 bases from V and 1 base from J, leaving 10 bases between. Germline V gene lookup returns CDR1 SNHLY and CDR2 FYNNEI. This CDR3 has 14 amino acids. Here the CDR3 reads CASNTGGNTGELFF. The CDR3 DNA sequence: TGTGCCAGCAATACCGGGGGGAACACCGGGGAGCTGTTTTTT.

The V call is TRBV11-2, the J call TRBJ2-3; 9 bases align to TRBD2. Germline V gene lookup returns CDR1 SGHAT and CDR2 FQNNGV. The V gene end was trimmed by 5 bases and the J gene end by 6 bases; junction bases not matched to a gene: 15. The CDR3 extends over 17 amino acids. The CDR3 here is CASSLTGAGGPSDTQYF. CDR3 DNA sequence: TGTGCCAGCAGCCTAACGGGGGCGGGGGGGCCGTCGGATACGCAGTATTTT.

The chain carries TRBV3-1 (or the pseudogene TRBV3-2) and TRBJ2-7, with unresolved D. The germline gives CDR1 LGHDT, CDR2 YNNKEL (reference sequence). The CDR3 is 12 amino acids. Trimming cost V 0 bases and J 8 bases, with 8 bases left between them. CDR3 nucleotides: TGTGCCAGCAGCCAAGATTGGCGGCAGCAGTACTTC. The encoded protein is CASSQDWRQQYF.

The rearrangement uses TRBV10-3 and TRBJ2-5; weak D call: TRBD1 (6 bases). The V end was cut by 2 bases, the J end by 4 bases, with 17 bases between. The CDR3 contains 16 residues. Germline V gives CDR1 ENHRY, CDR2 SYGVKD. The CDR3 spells CAISEGETGFGETQYF. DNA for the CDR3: TGTGCCATCAGTGAGGGGGAAACAGGGTTTGGAGAGACCCAGTACTTC.

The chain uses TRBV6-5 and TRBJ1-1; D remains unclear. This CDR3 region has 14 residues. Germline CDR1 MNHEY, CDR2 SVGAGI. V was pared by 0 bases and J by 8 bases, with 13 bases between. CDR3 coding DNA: TGTGCCAGCAGTTACTCGGGAGTGCTGGTAGAAGCTTTCTTT. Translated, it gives CASSYSGVLVEAFF.

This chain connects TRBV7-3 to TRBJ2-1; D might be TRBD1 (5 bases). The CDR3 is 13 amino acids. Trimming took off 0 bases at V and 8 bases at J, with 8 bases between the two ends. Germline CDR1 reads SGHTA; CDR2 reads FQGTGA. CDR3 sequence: CASSLTRADEQFF. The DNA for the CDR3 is TGTGCCAGCAGCTTAACCAGGGCCGATGAGCAGTTCTTC.

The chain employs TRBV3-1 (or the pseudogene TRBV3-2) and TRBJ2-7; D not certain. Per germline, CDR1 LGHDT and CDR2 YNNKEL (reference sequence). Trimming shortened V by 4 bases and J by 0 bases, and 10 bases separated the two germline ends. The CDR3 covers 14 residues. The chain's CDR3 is CASSPPRLSYEQYF. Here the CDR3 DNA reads TGTGCCAGCAGCCCCCCCAGGCTCTCCTACGAGCAGTACTTC.

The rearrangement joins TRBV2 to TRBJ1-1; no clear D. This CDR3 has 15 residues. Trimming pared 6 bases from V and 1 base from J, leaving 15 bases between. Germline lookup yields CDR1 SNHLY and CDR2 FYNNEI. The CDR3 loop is CASSVLGRENTEAFF. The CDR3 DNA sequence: TGTGCCAGCAGCGTTCTCGGACGGGAGAACACTGAAGCTTTCTTT.

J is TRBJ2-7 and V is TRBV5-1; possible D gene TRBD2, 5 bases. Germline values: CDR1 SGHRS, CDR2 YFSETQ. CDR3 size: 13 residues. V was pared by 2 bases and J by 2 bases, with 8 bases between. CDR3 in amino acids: CASSLTGTYEQYF. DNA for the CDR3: TGCGCCAGCAGCTTAACGGGGACCTACGAGCAGTACTTC.

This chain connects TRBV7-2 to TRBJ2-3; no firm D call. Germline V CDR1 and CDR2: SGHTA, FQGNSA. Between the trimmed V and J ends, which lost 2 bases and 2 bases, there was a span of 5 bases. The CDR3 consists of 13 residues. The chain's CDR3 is CASSLQFTDTQYF. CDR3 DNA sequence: TGTGCCAGCAGCTTACAGTTCACAGATACGCAGTATTTT.

The CDR3 sequence: CASSQSSGANVLTF. In DNA form, the CDR3 reads TGTGCCAGCTCACAAAGCTCTGGGGCCAACGTCCTGACTTTC. The rearrangement joins TRBV2 to TRBJ2-6; no reliable D call. The V gene's germline CDR1 is SNHLY and CDR2 FYNNEI. The CDR3 sequence is 14 residues long. The V end was cut by 8 bases, the J end by 0 bases, with 8 bases between.

In nucleotides, the CDR3 is TGTGCCAGCAGTGAAATCGGATGGGCTAATCAGCCCCAGCATTTT. This translates into CASSEIGWANQPQHF. The chain has TRBV6-1 and TRBJ1-5; D gene uncertain. The length of the CDR3 is 15 residues. Trimming cost V 2 bases and J 4 bases, with 12 bases left between them. In germline, CDR1 is MNHNS, CDR2 SASEGT.

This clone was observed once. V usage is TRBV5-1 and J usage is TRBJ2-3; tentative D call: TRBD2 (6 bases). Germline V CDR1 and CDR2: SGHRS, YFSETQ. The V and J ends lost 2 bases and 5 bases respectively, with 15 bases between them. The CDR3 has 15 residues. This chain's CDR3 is CASSFIAVAGDTQYF. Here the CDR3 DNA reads TGCGCCAGCAGCTTTATAGCGGTGGCGGGAGATACGCAGTATTTT. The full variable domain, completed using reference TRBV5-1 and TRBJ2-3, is KAGVTQTPRYLIKTRGQQVTLSCSPISGHRSVSWYQQTPGQGLQFLFEYFSETQRNKGNFPGRFSGRQFSNSRSEMNVSTLELGDSALYLCASSFIAVAGDTQYFGPGTRLTVL.

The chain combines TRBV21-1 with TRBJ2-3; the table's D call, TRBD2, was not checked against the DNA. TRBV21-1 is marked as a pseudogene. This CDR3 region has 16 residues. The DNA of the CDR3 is TGTGCCAGCAGCAAAGAAAATGCGGGAGGCACAGATACGCAGTATTTT. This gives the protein CASSKENAGGTDTQYF.

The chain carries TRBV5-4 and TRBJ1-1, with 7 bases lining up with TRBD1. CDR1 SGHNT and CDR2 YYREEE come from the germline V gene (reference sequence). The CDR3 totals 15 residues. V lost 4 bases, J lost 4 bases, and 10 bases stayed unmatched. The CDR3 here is CASSGAGQLLTEAFF. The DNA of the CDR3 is TGTGCCAGCAGCGGGGCGGGACAGTTACTCACTGAAGCTTTCTTT.

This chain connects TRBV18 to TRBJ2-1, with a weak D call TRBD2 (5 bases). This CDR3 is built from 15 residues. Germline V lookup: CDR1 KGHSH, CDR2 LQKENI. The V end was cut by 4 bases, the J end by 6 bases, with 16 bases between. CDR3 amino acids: CASSQLEGVINEQFF. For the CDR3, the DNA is TGTGCCAGCTCACAACTCGAGGGAGTGATCAATGAGCAGTTCTTC.

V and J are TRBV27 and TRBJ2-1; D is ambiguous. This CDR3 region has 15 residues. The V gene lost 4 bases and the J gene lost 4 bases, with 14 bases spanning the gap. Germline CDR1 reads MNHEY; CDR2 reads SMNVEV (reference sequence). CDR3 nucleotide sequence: TGTGCCAGCAGTTCGGTCGACTCACTTTACAATGAGCAGTTCTTC. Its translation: CASSSVDSLYNEQFF.

CDR3: CASSFPGATNEKLFF. The CDR3 region has the DNA TGTGCCAGCAGTTTCCCAGGGGCAACTAATGAAAAACTGTTTTTT. The chain employs TRBV28 and TRBJ1-4; TRBD1 might be the D (6 bases). CDR3 length equals 15 residues. Germline-derived CDR1 and CDR2 are MDHEN and SYDVKM. Trimming took off 3 bases at V and 0 bases at J, with 8 bases between the two ends.

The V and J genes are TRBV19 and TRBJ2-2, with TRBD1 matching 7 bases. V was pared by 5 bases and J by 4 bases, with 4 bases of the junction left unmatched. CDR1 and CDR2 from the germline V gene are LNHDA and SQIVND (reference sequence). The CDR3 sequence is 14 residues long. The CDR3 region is CASSPTGITGELFF. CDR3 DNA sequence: TGTGCCAGTAGTCCGACAGGGATCACCGGGGAGCTGTTTTTT.

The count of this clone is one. CDR3 bases: TGTGCCAGCAGCTTGGATCTCCGGGTCACAGATACGCAGTATTTT. Protein sequence: CASSLDLRVTDTQYF. The gene calls are TRBV5-4 and TRBJ2-3; D is unclear. The CDR3 extends over 15 amino acids. Between the trimmed V and J ends, which lost 0 bases and 2 bases, there was a span of 10 bases. CDR1 is SGHNT and CDR2 is YYREEE in the germline V gene (reference sequence).

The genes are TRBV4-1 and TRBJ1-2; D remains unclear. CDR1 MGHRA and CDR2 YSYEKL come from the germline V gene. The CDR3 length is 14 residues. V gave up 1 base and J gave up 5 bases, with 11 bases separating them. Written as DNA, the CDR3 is TGCGCCAGCAGCCAAGGCGGAGGCACATATGGCTACACCTTC. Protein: CASSQGGGTYGYTF.

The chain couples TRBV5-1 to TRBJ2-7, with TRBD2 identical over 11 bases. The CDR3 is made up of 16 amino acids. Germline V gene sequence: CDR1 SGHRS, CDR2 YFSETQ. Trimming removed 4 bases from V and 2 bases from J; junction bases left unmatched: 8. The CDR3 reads CASSRRTSGHTYEQYF. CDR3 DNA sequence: TGCGCCAGCAGCCGCCGGACTAGCGGGCATACCTACGAGCAGTACTTC.

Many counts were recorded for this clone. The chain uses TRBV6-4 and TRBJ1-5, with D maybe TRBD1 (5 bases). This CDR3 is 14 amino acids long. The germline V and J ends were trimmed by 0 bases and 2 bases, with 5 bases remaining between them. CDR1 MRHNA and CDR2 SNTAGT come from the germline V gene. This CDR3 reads CASSDSGGNQPQHF. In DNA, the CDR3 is TGTGCCAGCAGTGACTCAGGGGGCAATCAGCCCCAGCATTTT.

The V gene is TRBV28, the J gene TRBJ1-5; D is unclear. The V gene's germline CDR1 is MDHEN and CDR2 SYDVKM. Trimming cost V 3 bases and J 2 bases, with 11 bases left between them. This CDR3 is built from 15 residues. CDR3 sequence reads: CASSFIWQGNQPQHF. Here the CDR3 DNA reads TGTGCCAGCAGTTTCATCTGGCAGGGCAATCAGCCCCAGCATTTT.

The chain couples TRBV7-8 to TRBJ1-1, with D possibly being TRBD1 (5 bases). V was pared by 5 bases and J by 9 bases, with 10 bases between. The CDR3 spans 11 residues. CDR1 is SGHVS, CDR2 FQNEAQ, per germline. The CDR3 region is CASSPNRQAFF. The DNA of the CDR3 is TGTGCCAGCAGCCCGAACAGGCAAGCTTTCTTT.

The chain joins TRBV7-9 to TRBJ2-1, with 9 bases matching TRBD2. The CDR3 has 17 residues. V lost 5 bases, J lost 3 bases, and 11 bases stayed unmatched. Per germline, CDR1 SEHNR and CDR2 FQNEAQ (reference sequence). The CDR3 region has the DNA TGTGCCAGCAGCCCCGGCGGGAAGCGGGGGGACTACAATGAGCAGTTCTTC. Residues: CASSPGGKRGDYNEQFF.

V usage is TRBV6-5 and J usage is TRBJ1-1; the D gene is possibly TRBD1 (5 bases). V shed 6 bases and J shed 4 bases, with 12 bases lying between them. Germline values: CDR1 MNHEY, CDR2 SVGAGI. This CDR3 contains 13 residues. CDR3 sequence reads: CASSRGGITEAFF. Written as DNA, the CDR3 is TGTGCCAGCAGCCGGGGGGGGATCACTGAAGCTTTCTTT.

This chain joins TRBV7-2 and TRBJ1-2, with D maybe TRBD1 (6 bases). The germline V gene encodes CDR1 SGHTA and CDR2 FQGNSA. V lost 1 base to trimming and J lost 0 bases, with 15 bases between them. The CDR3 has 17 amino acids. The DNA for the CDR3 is TGTGCCAGCAGCTTAGACGGCAGGGGAAGTACTAACTATGGCTACACCTTC. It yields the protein CASSLDGRGSTNYGYTF.